This record covers a single T cell receptor beta chain. This sample stems from a study of PD-1 blockade in mismatch repair-deficient tumors. Background on the study: All were previously treated, progressing patients with approximately 12 mismatch repair-deficient cancer types.

CDR1 is MDHEN and CDR2 is SYDVKM in the germline V gene. The CDR3 spans 17 residues. V was trimmed by 6 bases and J by 4 bases, leaving 23 bases between them. Using immunoSEQ multiplex PCR, the repertoire was profiled, and TCRdb retains in-frame clones only, with some absent. The data show 120,000 or so clones, roughly 86% seen once. PCR or immunohistochemistry showed mismatch repair deficiency in every enrolled patient. TCRs were sequenced from a few patients responding to pembrolizumab. Source: peripheral blood, taken 44 weeks after starting pembrolizumab. The sequence came from an adult with mismatch repair-deficient cancer. J is TRBJ2-3 and V is TRBV28; D is undetermined. The CDR3 loop is CASSHPGTHPPPDTQYF. The CDR3 region has the DNA TGTGCCAGCAGCCACCCTGGTACCCACCCCCCCCCAGATACGCAGTATTTT.